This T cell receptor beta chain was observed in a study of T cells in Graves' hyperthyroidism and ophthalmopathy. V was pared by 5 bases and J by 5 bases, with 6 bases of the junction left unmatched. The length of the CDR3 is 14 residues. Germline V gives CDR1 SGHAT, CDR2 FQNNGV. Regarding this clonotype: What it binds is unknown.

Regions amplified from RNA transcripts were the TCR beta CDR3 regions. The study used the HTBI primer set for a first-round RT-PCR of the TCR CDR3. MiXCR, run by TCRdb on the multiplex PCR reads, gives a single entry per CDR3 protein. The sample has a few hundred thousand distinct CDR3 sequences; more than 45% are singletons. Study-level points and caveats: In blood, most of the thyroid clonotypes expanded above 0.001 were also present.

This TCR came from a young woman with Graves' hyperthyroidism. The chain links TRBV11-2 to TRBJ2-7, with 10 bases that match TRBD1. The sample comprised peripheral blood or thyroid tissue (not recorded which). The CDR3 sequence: CASSTRTGGDEQYF. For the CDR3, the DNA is TGTGCCAGCAGCACCCGGACAGGGGGAGACGAGCAGTACTTC. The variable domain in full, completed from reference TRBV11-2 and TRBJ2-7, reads EAGVAQSPRYKIIEKRQSVAFWCNPISGHATLYWYQQILGQGPKLLIQFQNNGVVDDSQLPKDRFSAERLKGVDSTLKIQPAKLEDSAVYLCASSTRTGGDEQYFGPGTRLTVT.